A single sample gave rise to the 8 T cell receptor beta chains below, sequenced in a study of T-cell reconstitution after alpha-beta-depleted transplantation in children. Unique molecular identifiers were used in preparing the TCRbeta library. Each CDR3 protein is one row after TCRdb ran MiXCR on the PCR reads. The sample shows about 260,000 distinct CDR3 sequences, around 7.5% of them seen only once. The sample in question was PBMCs, mostly from graft donor cells, obtained 180 days after TCRalphabeta/CD19-depleted stem cell transplant. The receptors shown here come from a male patient aged 10 to 17 who had a stem cell transplant for acute lymphoblastic leukemia, so the T cells may come from the graft donor.

In its sample, this clonotype was seen many times. The V and J genes are TRBV12-3 or TRBV12-4 and TRBJ1-4; no clear D gene. V lost 5 bases and J lost 7, with 11 bases in between. CDR3 size: 13 residues. The CDR3 loop reads CASSQRGGEKLFF. The CDR3 DNA reads as TGTGCCAGCAGTCAACGGGGAGGTGAAAAACTGTTTTTT.

This clonotype was seen a few times. The CDR3 DNA reads as TGTGCCAGCTCACCAAGACAGGGGCACTACGAGCAGTACTTC. This codes for CASSPRQGHYEQYF. The chain employs TRBV18 and TRBJ2-7; 8 positions match TRBD1. The germline gives CDR1 KGHSH, CDR2 LQKENI. Losses at the gene ends were 2 bases for V and 3 bases for J; bases not matched to a gene: 3. The CDR3 sequence is 14 residues long.

To note about this clonotype: This clone may be a read error of a much larger clone one base away. This CDR3 is CPSSPWESTDTQYF. The CDR3 DNA sequence: TGTCCCAGCAGTCCATGGGAATCCACAGATACGCAGTATTTT. The genes are TRBV6-4 and TRBJ2-3, with no clear D. CDR3 size: 14 residues. Germline lookup yields CDR1 MRHNA and CDR2 SNTAGT.

At least ten counts were recorded for this clonotype. The genes are TRBV3-1 and TRBJ1-3; no clear D gene. CDR1 LGHDT and CDR2 YNNKEL come from the germline V gene (reference sequence). The CDR3 runs to 16 residues. V was clipped by 4 bases and J by 0 bases, with 13 bases between them. The CDR3 DNA reads TGTGCCAGCAGCCTTGGACTGCGAAACTCTGGAAACACCATATATTTT. Its protein product is CASSLGLRNSGNTIYF.

This clonotype was counted between two and nine times. The rearrangement uses TRBV11-2 and TRBJ2-1, with D maybe TRBD1 (6 bases). The CDR3 length is 14 residues. V lost 4 bases to trimming and J lost 4 bases, with 11 bases between them. Germline assignment: CDR1 SGHAT and CDR2 FQNNGV. CDR3 protein: CASSSGHLYNEQFF. Here the CDR3 DNA reads TGTGCCAGCAGCTCGGGACACCTATACAATGAGCAGTTCTTC.

This clonotype was observed many times. V and J are TRBV7-8 and TRBJ2-5; D perhaps matches TRBD2 (7 bases). Germline V gene sequence: CDR1 SGHVS, CDR2 FQNEAQ. Deletions cut 0 bases from V and 6 bases from J, with 11 bases between. The length of the CDR3 is 14 residues. CDR3 protein: CASSLAGGHKTQYF. DNA of the CDR3: TGTGCCAGCAGCTTAGCGGGGGGGCATAAGACCCAGTACTTC. The full variable domain, rest sourced from reference TRBV7-8 and TRBJ2-5, is GAGVSQSPRYKVAKRGQDVALRCDPISGHVSLFWYQQALGQGPEFLTYFQNEAQLDKSGLPSDRFFAERPEGSVSTLKIQRTQQEDSAVYLCASSLAGGHKTQYFGPGTRLLVL.

This clonotype occurred many times. V usage is TRBV10-3 and J usage is TRBJ1-1; D possibly corresponds to TRBD1 (5 bases). The germline V gene encodes CDR1 ENHRY and CDR2 SYGVKD. This CDR3 is built from 13 residues. The germline V and J ends were trimmed by 6 bases and 3 bases, with 11 bases remaining between them. The CDR3 coding sequence is TGTGCCATCAGGGGGCGCCAAGACACTGAAGCTTTCTTT. This codes for CAIRGRQDTEAFF.

Points on this clonotype: The junction departs from the called germline gene at one end, perhaps through a read error. The chain recombines TRBV12-3 or TRBV12-4 with TRBJ1-3; tentatively, D is TRBD1 (5 bases). CDR3 length: 14 amino acids. The CDR3 DNA sequence: TGTGCCAGCAGTCGCCAGGGCATGCGAAACATCATATATTTT. Protein: CASSRQGMRNIIYF.